The present T cell receptor (beta chain) was sequenced within a study of shared clonotypes between healthy human individuals. Findings of the study overall: Naive CD4 clonotypes overlapped across a handful of donors at around 4.7%.

Those who donated, Caucasian adults without exception, all lived in Nashville, Tennessee. As to this clone: The antigen is unknown.

The germline V gene encodes CDR1 SGHRS and CDR2 YFSETQ. There are 16 residues in the CDR3. V lost 1 base and J lost 2; bases outside the gene matches: 4. Several immunoSEQ plates held equal portions of the genomic DNA taken from each subset. Source study methods: Junction-only sequences without quality scores were provided by ImmunoSEQ, so filtering was different. Measured with immunoSEQ multiplex PCR; TCRdb has only the in-frame clones, and not every one. That table furnishes V, J and clone size, whereas the DNA furnished D and trimming. The sample lists 2 million to 3 million clones; 80% to 95% were seen once.

This chain uses TRBV5-1 with TRBJ2-3; 10 nucleotides agree with TRBD2. The TCR was taken from a man aged 18 to 29 in good health. Some clones in this sample may be carry-over from other donors' samples. The specimen sequenced was naive CD4+ T cells from PBMCs. Subset reported: CD45RA+ positively selected. This CDR3 is CASSLLAGVNTDTQYF. As DNA, the CDR3 is TGCGCCAGCAGCTTGCTAGCGGGAGTCAACACAGATACGCAGTATTTT.